This passage covers 8 T cell receptor beta chains from one sample sequenced in a study of blood T cells in healthy people across ages. Next came a second PCR, run for roughly 6 to 11 cycles, which used a sample-barcoded 5' primer along with a J-beta primer mix. One entry per CDR3 protein, called by TCRdb with MiXCR from the 5' RACE reads. The sample consists of about 930,000 distinct CDR3 sequences, about 27% of them appearing once. The sample also formed part of further work on T cells of mothers and their children.

Sequencing was performed on blood. These receptors were collected from a woman between 40 and 50 years old in good health.

This chain connects TRBV20-1 to TRBJ1-2; no definite D call. V was shortened by 0 bases and J by 10 bases, with 9 bases between the two germline ends. Germline CDR1 is DFQATT and CDR2 is SNEGSKA (reference sequence). The CDR3 is 11 amino acids. The CDR3 region is CSARDRVLYTF. CDR3 nucleotides: TGCAGTGCTAGAGACCGAGTCCTCTACACCTTC.

This chain connects TRBV7-2 to TRBJ1-1; a weak D match, TRBD1 (5 bases). Trimming stripped 0 bases from V and 5 bases from J, with 10 bases between. The CDR3 runs 14 residues. Germline-derived CDR1 and CDR2 are SGHTA and FQGNSA. CDR3 bases: TGTGCCAGCAGCTTAGCGTGGGGGAATACTGAAGCTTTCTTT. Its translation is CASSLAWGNTEAFF.

A few counts support this clonotype. The chain has TRBV10-3 and TRBJ1-1; TRBD1 agrees at 7 bases. Germline CDR1 ENHRY, CDR2 SYGVKD. The length of the CDR3 is 13 residues. V was pared by 7 bases and J by 2 bases, with 4 bases of the junction left unmatched. In DNA, the CDR3 is TGTGCCATCACTGGGACAGCTAACACTGAAGCTTTCTTT. Translated, it gives CAITGTANTEAFF.

This clonotype was counted only a few times. The chain uses TRBV4-1 and TRBJ1-4; no reliable D call. CDR1 MGHRA and CDR2 YSYEKL come from the germline V gene. The ends were cut back, 3 bases at V and 0 bases at J, with 11 bases in the middle. The CDR3 is made up of 16 amino acids. In DNA form, the CDR3 reads TGCGCCAGCAGCCATGACGGGGATCCAACTAATGAAAAACTGTTTTTT. It encodes CASSHDGDPTNEKLFF.

Notes on this clonotype: A much larger clone is a single base away; this may be a read error. V usage is TRBV5-5 and J usage is TRBJ2-4, with 9 nucleotides matching TRBD1. From germline, CDR1 is SGHKS and CDR2 YYEKEE (reference sequence). This CDR3 is built from 20 residues. The CDR3 nucleotides read TGTGCCAGCAACTTGGAAAGGACAGGGGTATTGGAGGCGGCCAAAAACATTCAGTACTTC. Translated, it gives CASNLERTGVLEAAKNIQYF.

This clonotype was observed at least ten times. The genes are TRBV4-3 and TRBJ1-2; D uncertain. CDR1 LGHNA and CDR2 YSLEER come from the germline V gene. There are 16 residues in the CDR3. V lost 0 bases and J lost 6, with 17 bases in between. DNA for the CDR3: TGCGCCAGCAGCCAAGAATTGTCCCCAACGCCCCATGGCTACACCTTC. Encoded protein: CASSQELSPTPHGYTF.

As concerns this clonotype: One end of the junction is discordant with germline, which a read error may explain. The CDR3 reads CVSSLFLYEQYF. CDR3 nucleotide sequence: TGTGTCAGCAGCTTATTCTTGTACGAGCAGTACTTC. The genes are TRBV7-2 and TRBJ2-7; no definite D call. Germline assignment: CDR1 SGHTA and CDR2 FQGNSA. This CDR3 has 12 residues.

This clonotype occurred a few times. The chain is built from TRBV3-1 and TRBJ2-6; perhaps TRBD2 as D (5 bases). Deletions cut 4 bases from V and 13 bases from J, with 17 bases between. From germline, CDR1 is LGHDT and CDR2 YNNKEL (reference sequence). CDR3 length: 14 amino acids. CDR3 sequence: CASSPDYSHRVLTF. Written as DNA, the CDR3 is TGTGCCAGCAGCCCAGACTACAGCCATCGGGTCCTGACTTTC.